The present T cell receptor (beta chain) was sequenced within a study of coeliac disease. About the study: Without high-resolution HLA typing, biased TRBV7-2 usage was examined as a proof of principle. Overall study results and limits: Most TRB amino acid sequences occurred in only one sample. Published gliadin-specific TRB sequences appeared in about 55% of the 18 coeliac samples, 1 of 6 controls. Active celiac intraepithelial and lamina propria samples had lower TRB and TRG clonality than control samples.

Profiled with immunoSEQ multiplex PCR; TCRdb holds only in-frame clones, not every one. There are more than 6,500 clones in the sample; approximately 64% occur only once, and roughly 4.3% lies in the top ten. Details on this clone: No antigen is known for it.

The trim removed 3 bases at V and 2 bases at J, leaving 12 bases unmatched. CDR3 length: 20 residues. Per germline, CDR1 SGDLS and CDR2 YYNGEE. The sequencing sample was made of lamina propria lymphocytes from the gut. The rearrangement links TRBV9 to TRBJ2-4; 15 bases are shared with TRBD2. The clonotype was recovered from a woman between 18 and 30 years old with active celiac disease. CDR3 amino acids: CASSGPGTSGGTRPKNIQYF. The DNA of the CDR3 is TGTGCCAGCAGCGGACCCGGGACTAGCGGGGGGACACGTCCCAAAAACATTCAGTACTTC.